Here is one T cell receptor beta chain with its context. Antigen: not known. These data are taken from a study of a mutant IDH1 vaccine in newly diagnosed glioma. Study as a whole: V12 fell at week 35 and V13, the study end, at week 47. Study-level points and caveats: Among patients, about 94% showed immune responses induced by the vaccine.

The CDR3 length is 15 residues. Trimming at V came to 2 bases and at J to 4 bases, leaving 8 bases not matched to a gene. CDR1 is GTSNPN and CDR2 is SVGIG in the germline V gene (reference sequence). Time point noted: week 47, end of study. One vaccine dose held 300 ug of mutant IDH1 20-mer peptide and came with topical imiquimod. Assay: immunoSEQ multiplex PCR; the TCRdb copy retains only in-frame clones and omits some. The data contain around 50,000 clones, less than 85% of them seen just once; the ten biggest clones take up around 4.7%. This chain connects TRBV30 to TRBJ1-1; 9 bases fit TRBD1. This specimen consisted of PBMCs, obtained from a glioma patient whose treatment included an IDH1 peptide vaccine. This sequence was found in a woman aged 25 to 45 with glioma. Some clones in this sample may be carry-over from other donors' samples. CDR3 region: CAWSPGDREVTEAFF. The CDR3 DNA is TGTGCCTGGAGTCCTGGGGACAGGGAGGTCACTGAAGCTTTCTTT. Together with reference TRBV30 and TRBJ1-1, the CDR3 gives the full variable domain: SQTIHQWPATLVQPVGSPLSLECTVEGTSNPNLYWYRQAAGRGLQLLFYSVGIGQISSEVPQNLSASRPQDRQFILSSKKLLLSDSGFYLCAWSPGDREVTEAFFGQGTRLTVV.